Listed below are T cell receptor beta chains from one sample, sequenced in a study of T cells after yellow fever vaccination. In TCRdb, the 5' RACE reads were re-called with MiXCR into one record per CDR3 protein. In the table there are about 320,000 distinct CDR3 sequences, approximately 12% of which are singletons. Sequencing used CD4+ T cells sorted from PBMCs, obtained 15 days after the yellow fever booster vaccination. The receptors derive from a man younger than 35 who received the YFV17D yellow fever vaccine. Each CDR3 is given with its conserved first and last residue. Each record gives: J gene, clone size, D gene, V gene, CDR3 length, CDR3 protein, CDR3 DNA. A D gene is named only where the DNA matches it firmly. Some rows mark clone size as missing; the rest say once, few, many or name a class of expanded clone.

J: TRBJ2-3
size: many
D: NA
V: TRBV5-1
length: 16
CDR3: CASSTGPAGSTDTQYF
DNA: TGCGCCAGCAGCACTGGCCCGGCGGGTAGCACAGATACGCAGTATTTT

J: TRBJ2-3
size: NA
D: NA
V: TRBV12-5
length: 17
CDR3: CASGLVRGLLRSDTQYF
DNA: TGTGCTAGTGGTTTGGTACGGGGCCTACTCAGATCAGATACGCAGTATTTT

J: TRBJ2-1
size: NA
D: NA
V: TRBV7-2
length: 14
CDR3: CASSLENWGNEQFF
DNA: TGTGCCAGCAGCTTAGAAAATTGGGGGAATGAGCAGTTCTTC

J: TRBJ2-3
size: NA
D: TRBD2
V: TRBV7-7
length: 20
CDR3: CASSLERLAVASGNTDTQYF
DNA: TGTGCCAGCAGCTTAGAGCGCCTAGCGGTCGCGAGTGGGAACACAGATACGCAGTATTTT

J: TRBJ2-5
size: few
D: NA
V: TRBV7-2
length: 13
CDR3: CASSFWGAETQYF
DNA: TGTGCCAGCAGCTTTTGGGGGGCAGAGACCCAGTACTTC

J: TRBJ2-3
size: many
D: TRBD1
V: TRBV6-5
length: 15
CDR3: CASSETGYFTDTQYF
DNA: TGTGCCAGCAGCGAGACAGGGTACTTCACAGATACGCAGTATTTT

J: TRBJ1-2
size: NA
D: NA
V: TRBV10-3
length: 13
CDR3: CAISESSNYGYTF
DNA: TGTGCCATCAGTGAGTCCAGCAACTATGGCTACACCTTC

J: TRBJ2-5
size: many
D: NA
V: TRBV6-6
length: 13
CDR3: CACGGRGAETQYF
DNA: TGTGCGTGTGGGGGGCGCGGGGCCGAGACCCAGTACTTC

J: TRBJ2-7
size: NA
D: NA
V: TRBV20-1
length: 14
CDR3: CSASRGDGFYEQYF
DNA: TGCAGTGCTAGTAGAGGGGATGGTTTCTACGAGCAGTACTTC

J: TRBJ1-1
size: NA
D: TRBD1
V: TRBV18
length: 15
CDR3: CASSTQTGWGTEAFF
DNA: TGTGCCAGCTCAACCCAGACAGGGTGGGGCACTGAAGCTTTCTTT

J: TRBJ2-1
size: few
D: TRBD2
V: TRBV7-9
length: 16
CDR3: CASSPGGSGAYNEQFF
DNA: TGTGCCAGCAGCCCAGGCGGCAGCGGGGCTTACAATGAGCAGTTCTTC

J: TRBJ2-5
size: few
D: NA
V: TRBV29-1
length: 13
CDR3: CSVERQGQETQYF
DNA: TGCAGCGTTGAAAGGCAGGGCCAAGAGACCCAGTACTTC

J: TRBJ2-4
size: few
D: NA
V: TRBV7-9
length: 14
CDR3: CASSSTRDTNIQYF
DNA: TGTGCCAGCAGCTCTACCCGGGACACAAACATTCAGTACTTC

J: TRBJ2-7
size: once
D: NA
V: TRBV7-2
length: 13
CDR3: CASSLEPSSEQYF
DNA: TGTGCCAGCAGCTTAGAACCTAGCAGCGAGCAGTACTTC

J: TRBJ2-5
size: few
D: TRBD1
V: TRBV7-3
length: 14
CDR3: CASSRQGHQETQYF
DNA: TGTGCCAGCAGCCGACAGGGCCACCAAGAGACCCAGTACTTC

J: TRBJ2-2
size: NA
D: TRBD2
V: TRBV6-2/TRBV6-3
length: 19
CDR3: CASSYHRTSGGMRTGELFF
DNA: TGTGCCAGCAGTTACCACCGAACTAGCGGGGGTATGAGGACCGGGGAGCTGTTTTTT

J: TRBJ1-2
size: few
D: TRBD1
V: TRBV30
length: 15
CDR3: CAWSQHGQGLVGYTF
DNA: TGTGCCTGGAGTCAACACGGACAGGGGCTTGTTGGCTACACCTTC

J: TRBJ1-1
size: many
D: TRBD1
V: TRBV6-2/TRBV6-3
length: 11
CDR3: CASLQGTEAFF
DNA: TGTGCCAGCTTACAGGGGACTGAAGCTTTCTTT

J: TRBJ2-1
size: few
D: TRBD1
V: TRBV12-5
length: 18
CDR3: CASGSATGDQFSYNEQFF
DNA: TGTGCTAGTGGTTCCGCGACAGGGGACCAATTCTCCTACAATGAGCAGTTCTTC

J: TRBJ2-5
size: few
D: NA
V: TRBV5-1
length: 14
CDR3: CASSLLSGEETQYF
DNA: TGCGCCAGCAGCTTGTTGTCCGGGGAGGAGACCCAGTACTTC

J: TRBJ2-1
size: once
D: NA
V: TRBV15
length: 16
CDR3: CATSRITGASYNEQFF
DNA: TGTGCCACCAGCAGGATTACGGGGGCCTCCTACAATGAGCAGTTCTTC

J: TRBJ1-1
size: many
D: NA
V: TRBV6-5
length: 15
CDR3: CASSYRGTAGSEAFF
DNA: TGTGCCAGCAGTTACCGCGGGACCGCGGGCTCTGAAGCTTTCTTT

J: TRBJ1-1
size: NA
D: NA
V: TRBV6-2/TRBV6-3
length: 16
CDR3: CASSYLQGQMNTEAFF
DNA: TGTGCCAGCAGTTACCTCCAGGGGCAAATGAACACTGAAGCTTTCTTT

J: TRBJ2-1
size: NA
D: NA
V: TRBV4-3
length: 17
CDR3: CASSQEIPGYRTNEQFF
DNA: TGCGCCAGCAGCCAAGAGATCCCAGGGTATCGGACGAATGAGCAGTTCTTC